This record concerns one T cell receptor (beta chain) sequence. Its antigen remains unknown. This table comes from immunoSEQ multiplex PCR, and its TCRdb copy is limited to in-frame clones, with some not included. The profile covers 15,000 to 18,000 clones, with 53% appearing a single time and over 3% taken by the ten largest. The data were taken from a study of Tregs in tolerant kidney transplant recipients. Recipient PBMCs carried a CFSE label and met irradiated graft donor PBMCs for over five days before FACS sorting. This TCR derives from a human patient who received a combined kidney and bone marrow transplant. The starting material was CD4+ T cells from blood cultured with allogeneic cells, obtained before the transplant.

The chain's CDR3 is CASSGQGANQPQHF. The CDR3 coding sequence is TGTGCCAGCAGCGGACAGGGGGCCAATCAGCCCCAGCATTTT. The rearrangement joins TRBV7-9 to TRBJ1-5; 11 nucleotides align to TRBD1. This CDR3 has 14 residues. The germline V gene has CDR1 SEHNR and CDR2 FQNEAQ (reference sequence). The ends lost 5 bases at V and 3 bases at J; junction bases unmatched: 0. The full variable domain, with the rest looked up from reference TRBV7-9 and TRBJ1-5, is DTGVSQNPRHKITKRGQNVTFRCDPISEHNRLYWYRQTLGQGPEFLTYFQNEAQLEKSRLLSDRFSAERPKGSFSTLEIQRTEQGDSAMYLCASSGQGANQPQHFGDGTRLSIL.